This TCR beta chain was recorded in a study of beta chain features in type 1 diabetes. Study-level findings and limits: High-TCR-expressing cells could be over-represented by cDNA sequencing.

The table lists this clone with a few counts. Its target is unknown. CDR3 size: 14 residues. V was cut by 4 bases and J by 3 bases, with 7 bases left in between. Germline V gives CDR1 MGHDK, CDR2 SYGVNS. The whole isolated RNA underwent reverse transcription, so sequencing captured expressed TCRB transcripts. Libraries were prepared by immunoSEQ multiplex PCR; TCRdb keeps only in-frame clonotypes and omits some of them. The sample lists some 270,000 clones, 13% to 15% occurring once. The authors took one heparinised blood draw, averaging roughly 120 mL, from each donor. J is TRBJ1-6 and V is TRBV25-1, with D tentatively TRBD1 (5 bases). Source material: naive CD4+ T cells from blood. The TCR was taken from a woman aged 35 to 49 in good health. CDR3 sequence (DNA): TGTGCCAGCAGTGGGGGCAGCTATAATTCACCCCTCCACTTT. Protein sequence: CASSGGSYNSPLHF.